This TCR beta chain was sequenced in a study of cytomegalovirus exposure and HLA in healthy donors. Primers for the PCR totalled 60 Vbeta and 13 Jbeta. The assay was immunoSEQ multiplex PCR, and TCRdb's table has in-frame clones only and misses some. The data hold more than 100,000 clones, with about 77% observed a single time. Regarding the study as a whole: Apparent HLA restriction characterized most CMV-associated TCR beta chains in a later analysis.

Concerning this clone itself: Its antigen is not identified.

Healthy bone marrow donors formed the donor group. The sequenced material came from PBMCs. This TCR derives from a woman in her forties in good health and CMV-seronegative.

The CDR3 loop reads CASSPDRGNYGYTF. CDR3 coding DNA: TGTGCCAGCAGTCCGGACAGGGGAAACTATGGCTACACCTTC. This chain connects TRBV6-5 to TRBJ1-2; TRBD1 agrees at 9 bases. Trimming removed 5 bases from V and 2 bases from J; junction bases left unmatched: 3. The germline V gene has CDR1 MNHEY and CDR2 SVGAGI. The CDR3 is made up of 14 amino acids.